This T cell receptor (beta chain) was profiled in a study of T cell responses to AZD1222 COVID-19 vaccine. Libraries were prepared by immunoSEQ multiplex PCR; TCRdb keeps only in-frame clonotypes and omits some of them. The table records approximately 120,000 clones, roughly 92% of them present only once. This clone has just one count. This CDR3 comprises 15 residues. Per germline, CDR1 KGHSH and CDR2 LQKENI. The V gene lost 1 base and the J gene lost 1 base, with 8 bases spanning the gap. The clonotype was recovered from an adult in good health. This specimen was peripheral blood, taken on day 0 of AZD1222 vaccination. The chain employs TRBV18 and TRBJ1-3; D is undetermined. The CDR3 DNA follows: TGTGCCAGCTCACCACAGCGTCAATCTGGAAACACCATATATTTT. Its translation: CASSPQRQSGNTIYF. Complete variable domain (other parts from reference TRBV18 and TRBJ1-3): NAGVMQNPRHLVRRRGQEARLRCSPMKGHSHVYWYRQLPEEGLKFMVYLQKENIIDESGMPKERFSAEFPKEGPSILRIQQVVRGDSAAYFCASSPQRQSGNTIYFGEGSWLTVV.